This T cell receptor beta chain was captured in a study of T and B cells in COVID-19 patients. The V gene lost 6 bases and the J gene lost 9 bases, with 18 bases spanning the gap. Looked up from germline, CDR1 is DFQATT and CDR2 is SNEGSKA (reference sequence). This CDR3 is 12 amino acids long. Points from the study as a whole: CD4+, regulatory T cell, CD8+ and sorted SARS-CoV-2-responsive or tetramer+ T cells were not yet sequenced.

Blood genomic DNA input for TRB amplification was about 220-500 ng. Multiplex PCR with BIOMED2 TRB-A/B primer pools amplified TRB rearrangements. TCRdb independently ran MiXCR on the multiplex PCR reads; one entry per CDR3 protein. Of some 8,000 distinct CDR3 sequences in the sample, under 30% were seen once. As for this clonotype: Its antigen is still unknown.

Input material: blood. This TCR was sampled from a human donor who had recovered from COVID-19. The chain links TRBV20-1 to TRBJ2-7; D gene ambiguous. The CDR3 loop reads CSAKILVDRQYF. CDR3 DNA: TGCAGTGCAAAAATTTTGGTCGACCGGCAGTACTTC.